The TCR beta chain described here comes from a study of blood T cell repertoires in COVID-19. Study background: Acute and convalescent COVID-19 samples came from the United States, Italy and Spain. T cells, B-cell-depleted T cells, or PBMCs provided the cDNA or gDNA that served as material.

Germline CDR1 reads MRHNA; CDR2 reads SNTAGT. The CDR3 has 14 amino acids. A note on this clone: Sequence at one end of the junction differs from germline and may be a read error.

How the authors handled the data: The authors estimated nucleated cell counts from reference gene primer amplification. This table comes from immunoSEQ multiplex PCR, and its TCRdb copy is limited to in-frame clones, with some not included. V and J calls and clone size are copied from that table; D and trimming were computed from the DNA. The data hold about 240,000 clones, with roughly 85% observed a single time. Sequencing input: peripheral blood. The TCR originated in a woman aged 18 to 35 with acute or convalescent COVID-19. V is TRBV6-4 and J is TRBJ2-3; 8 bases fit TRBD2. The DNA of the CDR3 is TGTGCCAGCAGTGACTCATCAAGGAGCGGGAGTTGGAATTTT. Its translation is CASSDSSRSGSWNF.